This paragraph reports one T cell receptor (beta chain). Its antigen is undetermined. Trimming removed 2 bases from V and 0 bases from J, with 7 bases in between. The CDR3 totals 14 residues. Germline assignment: CDR1 SGHTA and CDR2 FQGTGA. Sorted populations all had greater than 95% purity. Expressed TCRB transcripts were sequenced because the isolated RNA had all been reverse transcribed beforehand. Here immunoSEQ multiplex PCR was the method, and the copy in TCRdb shows in-frame clones only, minus some. Of hundreds of thousands of clones in the sample, roughly 10% were seen once. This record belongs to a study of beta chain features in type 1 diabetes. Study-level results: TCRB rearrangement may or may not be influenced by HLA type; here this remained unresolved.

What was sequenced was naive CD4+ T cells from blood. This TCR derives from a woman between 18 and 29 years old in good health. The rearrangement joins TRBV7-3 to TRBJ1-1; D gene ambiguous. The CDR3 loop reads CASSLQAVNTEAFF. In DNA form, the CDR3 reads TGTGCCAGCAGCTTACAGGCAGTGAACACTGAAGCTTTCTTT.